This T cell receptor (beta chain) was found in a study of regulatory T cells in long-lasting Graves disease. Investigators prepared the TCR beta libraries by applying iRepertoire HTBI primers and Arm-PCR of CDR3 regions. TCRdb re-derived calls from the multiplex PCR reads in MiXCR, one entry per CDR3 protein. The sample lists hundreds of thousands of distinct CDR3 sequences; about a sixth were seen once. The germline gives CDR1 SEHNR, CDR2 FQNEAQ (reference sequence). This CDR3 region has 15 residues. The time point was: newly diagnosed GD, antithyroid drugs for less than 3 months. The TCR library used RNA extracted from PBMCs. This clonotype was detected many times. A read error may account for a junction end that differs from germline. The sample was also linked to a second study, of T cells in Graves' hyperthyroidism and ophthalmopathy.

Sequences were derived from peripheral blood mononuclear cells (PBMCs), sampled at new diagnosis, from a patient treated with antithyroid drugs. The sequence was collected from a man aged 35 to 55 with Graves disease. This chain connects TRBV7-9 to TRBJ2-1, with D maybe TRBD2 (7 bases). CDR3 DNA: TGTGCCAGCAGTTTAGGGGCGGGGGCTAACAATGAGCAGTTCTTC. The encoded protein is CASSLGAGANNEQFF.